This entry concerns a single T cell receptor beta chain. Its antigen remains unidentified. The entry originates in a study of cytomegalovirus exposure and HLA in healthy donors. As for the study in general: Among several hundred genotyped donors, around 80% fell in the Caucasian-associated ancestry cluster. Study-wide results and caveats: A likely sequencing artifact accounted for one observed cluster of highly shared sequence variants. The analysis excluded some indistinguishable V segments, including TRBV6-2 and TRBV6-3. In an earlier analysis, most TCR beta V segments were productive about 87% or about 30% of the time.

Both 60 Vbeta primers and 13 Jbeta primers went into the PCR. Generated by immunoSEQ multiplex PCR, the TCRdb table keeps only in-frame clones and is missing some. The sample includes approximately 200,000 clones, approximately 79% of them seen just once. Germline-derived CDR1 and CDR2 are SGHTA and FQGNSA. The CDR3 extends over 16 amino acids. Trimming cost V 1 base and J 5 bases, with 15 bases left between them. The sample comprised PBMCs. The receptor's source is a man between 18 and 29 years old in good health and CMV-seronegative. This chain uses TRBV7-2 with TRBJ1-5; weak D call: TRBD1 (5 bases). The CDR3 is CASSLGQPREHQPQHF. CDR3 sequence (DNA): TGTGCCAGCAGCTTAGGACAGCCCAGAGAACATCAGCCCCAGCATTTT.